This T cell receptor beta chain was obtained from a study of blood T cells in healthy people across ages. Findings and caveats of the study: Long-lived donors exceeded aged donors in naive CD4+ cells and diversity.

V was cut by 2 bases and J by 1 base, with 14 bases left in between. The CDR3 runs to 16 residues. Germline CDR1 is MNHEY and CDR2 is SVGAGI. The use of a sample-barcoded 5' primer and a J-beta primer mix characterized a second PCR of about 7 to 12 cycles. TCRdb re-called the 5' RACE reads with MiXCR, one entry per CDR3 protein. The table lists approximately 400,000 distinct CDR3 sequences, over 45% of them singletons. This clonotype was seen once. Its antigen is unknown. This chain connects TRBV6-5 to TRBJ2-5; possibly TRBD2 for D (6 bases). Material: blood. The sequence came from a man aged 55 to 70 in good health. The CDR3 region has the DNA TGTGCCAGCAGTTACAGTCGCAGGAGGGGCCAAGAGACCCAGTACTTC. It encodes CASSYSRRRGQETQYF.